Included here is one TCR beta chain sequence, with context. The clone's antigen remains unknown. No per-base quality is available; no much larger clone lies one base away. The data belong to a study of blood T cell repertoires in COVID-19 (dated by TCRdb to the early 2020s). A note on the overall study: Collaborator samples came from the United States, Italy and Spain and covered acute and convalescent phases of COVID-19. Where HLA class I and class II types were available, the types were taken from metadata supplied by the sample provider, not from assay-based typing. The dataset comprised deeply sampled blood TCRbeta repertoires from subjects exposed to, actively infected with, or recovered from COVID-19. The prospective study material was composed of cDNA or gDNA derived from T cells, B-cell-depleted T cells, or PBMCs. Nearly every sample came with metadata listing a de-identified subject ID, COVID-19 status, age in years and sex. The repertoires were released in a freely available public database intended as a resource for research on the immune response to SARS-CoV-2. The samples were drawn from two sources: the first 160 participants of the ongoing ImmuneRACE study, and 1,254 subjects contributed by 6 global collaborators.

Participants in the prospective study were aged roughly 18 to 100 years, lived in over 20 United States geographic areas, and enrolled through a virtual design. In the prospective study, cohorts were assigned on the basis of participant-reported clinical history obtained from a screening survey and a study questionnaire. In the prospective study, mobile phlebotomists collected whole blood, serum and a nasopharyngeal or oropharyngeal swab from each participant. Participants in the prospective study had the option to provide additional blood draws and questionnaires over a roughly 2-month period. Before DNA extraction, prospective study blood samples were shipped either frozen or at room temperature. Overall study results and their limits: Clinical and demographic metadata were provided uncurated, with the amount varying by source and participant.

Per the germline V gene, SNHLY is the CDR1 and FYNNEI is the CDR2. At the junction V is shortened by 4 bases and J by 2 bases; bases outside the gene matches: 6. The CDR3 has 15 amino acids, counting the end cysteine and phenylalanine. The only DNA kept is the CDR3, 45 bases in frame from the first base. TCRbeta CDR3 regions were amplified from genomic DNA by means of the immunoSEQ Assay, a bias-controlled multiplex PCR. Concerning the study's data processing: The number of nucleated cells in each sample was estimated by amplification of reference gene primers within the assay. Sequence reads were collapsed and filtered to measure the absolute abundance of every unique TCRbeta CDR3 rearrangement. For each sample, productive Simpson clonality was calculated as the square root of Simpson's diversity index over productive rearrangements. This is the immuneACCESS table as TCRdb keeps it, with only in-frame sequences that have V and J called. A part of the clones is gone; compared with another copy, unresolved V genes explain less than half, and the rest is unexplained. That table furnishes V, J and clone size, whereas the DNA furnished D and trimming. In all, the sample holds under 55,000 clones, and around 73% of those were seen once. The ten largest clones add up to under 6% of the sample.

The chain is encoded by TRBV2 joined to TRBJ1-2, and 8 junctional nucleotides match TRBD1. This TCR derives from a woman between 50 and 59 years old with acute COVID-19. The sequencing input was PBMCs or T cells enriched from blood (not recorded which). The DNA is TGTGCCAGCAGTGGAAGGACAGGGCTCAACTATGGCTACACCTTC. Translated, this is CASSGRTGLNYGYTF.